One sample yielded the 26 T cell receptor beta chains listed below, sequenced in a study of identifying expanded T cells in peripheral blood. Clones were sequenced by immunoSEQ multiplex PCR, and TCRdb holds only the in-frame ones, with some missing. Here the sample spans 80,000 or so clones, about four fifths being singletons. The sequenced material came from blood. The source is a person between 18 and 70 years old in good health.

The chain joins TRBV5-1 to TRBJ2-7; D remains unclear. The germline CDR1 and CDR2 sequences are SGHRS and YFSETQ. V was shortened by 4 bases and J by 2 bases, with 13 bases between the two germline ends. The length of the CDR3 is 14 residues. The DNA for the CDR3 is TGCGCCAGCAGCCCCGATGGCAGCGCCTACGAGCAGTACTTC. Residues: CASSPDGSAYEQYF.

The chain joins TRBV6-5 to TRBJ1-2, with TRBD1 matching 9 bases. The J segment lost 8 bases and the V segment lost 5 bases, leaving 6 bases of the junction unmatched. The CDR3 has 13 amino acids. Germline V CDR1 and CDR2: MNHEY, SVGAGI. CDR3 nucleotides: TGTGCCAGCAGTATACTCACAGGGGGCGGCTACACCTTC. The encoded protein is CASSILTGGGYTF.

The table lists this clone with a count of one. This CDR3 is CASTVSKTVEAFF. The CDR3, as DNA: TGTGCCAGCACCGTGTCGAAGACAGTGGAAGCTTTCTTT. The chain links TRBV2 to TRBJ1-1; perhaps TRBD1 as D (5 bases). The length of the CDR3 is 13 residues. Germline-derived CDR1 and CDR2 are SNHLY and FYNNEI. V lost 7 bases and J lost 8, with 17 bases in between.

The CDR3 bases are TGTGCCAGTAGTATGTTGCTAGCGGGAGGCGGTGAGCAGTTCTTC. Its translation is CASSMLLAGGGEQFF. The rearrangement uses TRBV19 and TRBJ2-1; 11 bases are a match to TRBD2. The V and J ends lost 3 bases and 9 bases, in that order; junction bases with no gene match: 7. Germline V gene data show CDR1 as LNHDA and CDR2 as SQIVND (reference sequence). This CDR3 contains 15 residues.

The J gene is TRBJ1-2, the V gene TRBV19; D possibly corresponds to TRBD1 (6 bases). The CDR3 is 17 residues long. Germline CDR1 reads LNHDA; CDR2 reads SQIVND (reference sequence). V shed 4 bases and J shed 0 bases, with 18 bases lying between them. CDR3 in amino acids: CASSTSTGSSANYGYTF. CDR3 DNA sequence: TGTGCCAGTAGTACATCGACAGGTTCCTCAGCTAACTATGGCTACACCTTC. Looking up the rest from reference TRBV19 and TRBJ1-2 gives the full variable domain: DGGITQSPKYLFRKEGQNVTLSCEQNLNHDAMYWYRQDPGQGLRLIYYSQIVNDFQKGDIAEGYSVSREKKESFPLTVTSAQKNPTAFYLCASSTSTGSSANYGYTFGSGTRLTVV.

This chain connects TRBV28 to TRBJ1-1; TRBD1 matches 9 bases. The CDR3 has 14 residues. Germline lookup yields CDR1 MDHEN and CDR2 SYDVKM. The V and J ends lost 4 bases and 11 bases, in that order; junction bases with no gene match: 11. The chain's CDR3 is CASSYLGQGSRAFF. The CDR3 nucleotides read TGTGCCAGCAGTTACCTAGGACAGGGGTCTCGTGCTTTCTTT.

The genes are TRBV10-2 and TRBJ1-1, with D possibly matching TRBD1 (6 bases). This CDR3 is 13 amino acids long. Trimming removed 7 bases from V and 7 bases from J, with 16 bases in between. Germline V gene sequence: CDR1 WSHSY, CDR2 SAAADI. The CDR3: CASNVLGGNEAFF. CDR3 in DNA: TGCGCCAGCAACGTTTTAGGGGGAAATGAAGCTTTCTTT.

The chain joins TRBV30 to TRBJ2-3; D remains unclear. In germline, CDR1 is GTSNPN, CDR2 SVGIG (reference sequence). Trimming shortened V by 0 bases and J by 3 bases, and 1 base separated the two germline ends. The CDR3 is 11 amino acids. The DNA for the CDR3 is TGTGCCTGGAGTGTAACAGATACGCAGTATTTT. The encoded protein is CAWSVTDTQYF.

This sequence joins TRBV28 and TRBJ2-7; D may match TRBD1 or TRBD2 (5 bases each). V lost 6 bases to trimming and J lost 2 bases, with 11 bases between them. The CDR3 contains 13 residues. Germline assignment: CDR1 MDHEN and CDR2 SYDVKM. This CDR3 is CASRATGPYEQYF. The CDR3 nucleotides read TGTGCCAGCAGGGCTACGGGGCCCTACGAGCAGTACTTC.

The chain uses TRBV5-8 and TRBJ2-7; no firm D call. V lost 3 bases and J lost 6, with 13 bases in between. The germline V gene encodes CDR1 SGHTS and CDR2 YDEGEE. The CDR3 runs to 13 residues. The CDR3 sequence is CASSSGGVAEQYF. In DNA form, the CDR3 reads TGTGCCAGCAGCTCCGGTGGAGTGGCCGAGCAGTACTTC.

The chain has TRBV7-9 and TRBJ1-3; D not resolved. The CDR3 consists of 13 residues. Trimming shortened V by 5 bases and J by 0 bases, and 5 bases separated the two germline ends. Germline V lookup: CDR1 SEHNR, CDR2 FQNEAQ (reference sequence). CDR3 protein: CASSADSGNTIYF. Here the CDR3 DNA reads TGTGCCAGCAGCGCAGACTCTGGAAACACCATATATTTT.

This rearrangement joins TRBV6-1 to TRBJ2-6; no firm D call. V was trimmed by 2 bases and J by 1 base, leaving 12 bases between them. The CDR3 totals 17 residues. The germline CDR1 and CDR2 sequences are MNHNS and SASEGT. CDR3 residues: CASSEMVGWSGANVLTF. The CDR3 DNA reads TGTGCCAGCAGTGAAATGGTGGGGTGGTCTGGGGCCAACGTCCTGACTTTC.

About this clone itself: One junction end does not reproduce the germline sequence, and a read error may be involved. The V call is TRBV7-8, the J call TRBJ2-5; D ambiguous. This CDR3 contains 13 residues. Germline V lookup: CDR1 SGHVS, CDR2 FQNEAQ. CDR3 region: CASSLESGPNPDF. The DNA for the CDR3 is TGTGCCAGCAGCTTAGAGTCCGGGCCAAACCCGGACTTC.

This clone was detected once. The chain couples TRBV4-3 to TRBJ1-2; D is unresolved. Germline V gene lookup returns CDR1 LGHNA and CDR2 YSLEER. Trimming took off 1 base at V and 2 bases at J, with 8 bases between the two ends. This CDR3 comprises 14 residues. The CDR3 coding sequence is TGCGCCAGCAGCCAAGCGGTAGGGAACTATGGCTACACCTTC. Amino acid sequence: CASSQAVGNYGYTF.

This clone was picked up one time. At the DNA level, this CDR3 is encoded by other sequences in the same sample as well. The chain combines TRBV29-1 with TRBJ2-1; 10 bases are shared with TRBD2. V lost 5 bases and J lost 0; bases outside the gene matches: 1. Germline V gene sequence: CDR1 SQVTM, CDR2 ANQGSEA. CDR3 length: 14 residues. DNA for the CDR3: TGCAGCGTTACTAGCGGGGACTCCTACAATGAGCAGTTCTTC. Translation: CSVTSGDSYNEQFF.

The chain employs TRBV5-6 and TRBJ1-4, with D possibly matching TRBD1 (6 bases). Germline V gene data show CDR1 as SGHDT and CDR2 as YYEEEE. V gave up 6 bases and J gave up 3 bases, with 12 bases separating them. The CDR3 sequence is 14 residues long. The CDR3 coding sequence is TGTGCCAGCAAACTACAGGGAGCTAATGAAAAACTGTTTTTT. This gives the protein CASKLQGANEKLFF.

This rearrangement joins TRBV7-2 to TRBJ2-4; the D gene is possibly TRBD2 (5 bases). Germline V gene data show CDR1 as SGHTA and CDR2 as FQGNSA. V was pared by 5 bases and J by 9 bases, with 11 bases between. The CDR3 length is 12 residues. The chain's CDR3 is CASSRGSGIQYF. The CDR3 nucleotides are TGTGCCAGCAGCCGTGGGAGCGGCATTCAGTACTTC.

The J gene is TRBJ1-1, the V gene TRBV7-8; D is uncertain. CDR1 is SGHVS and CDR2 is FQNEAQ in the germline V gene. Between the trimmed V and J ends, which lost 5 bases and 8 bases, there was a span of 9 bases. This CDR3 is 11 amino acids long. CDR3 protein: CASSPREEAFF. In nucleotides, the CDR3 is TGTGCCAGCAGCCCCCGAGAGGAAGCTTTCTTT. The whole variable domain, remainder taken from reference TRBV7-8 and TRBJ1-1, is GAGVSQSPRYKVAKRGQDVALRCDPISGHVSLFWYQQALGQGPEFLTYFQNEAQLDKSGLPSDRFFAERPEGSVSTLKIQRTQQEDSAVYLCASSPREEAFFGQGTRLTVV.

The CDR3 DNA reads as TGTGCCAGCAGCTCTTCAAACACCGGGGAGCTGTTTTTT. As protein: CASSSSNTGELFF. The chain carries TRBV7-3 and TRBJ2-2; D unresolved. CDR1 SGHTA and CDR2 FQGTGA come from the germline V gene. The CDR3 totals 13 residues. V lost 4 bases and J 2 bases, leaving 5 bases between the germline ends.

DNA of the CDR3: TGTGCCAGCAGCTACCCGTGGGTCACAGATACGCAGTATTTT. Its protein is CASSYPWVTDTQYF. V gene TRBV5-4 combines with J gene TRBJ2-3; D is undetermined. This CDR3 region has 14 residues. The ends were cut back, 3 bases at V and 2 bases at J, with 10 bases in the middle. Germline-derived CDR1 and CDR2 are SGHNT and YYREEE (reference sequence).

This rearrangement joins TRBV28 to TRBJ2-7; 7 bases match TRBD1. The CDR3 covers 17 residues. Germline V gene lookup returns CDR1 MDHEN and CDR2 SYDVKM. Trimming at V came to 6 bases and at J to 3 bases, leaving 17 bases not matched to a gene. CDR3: CASSFFFPGTANYEQYF. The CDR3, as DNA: TGTGCCAGCAGCTTCTTCTTCCCCGGGACAGCCAACTACGAGCAGTACTTC.

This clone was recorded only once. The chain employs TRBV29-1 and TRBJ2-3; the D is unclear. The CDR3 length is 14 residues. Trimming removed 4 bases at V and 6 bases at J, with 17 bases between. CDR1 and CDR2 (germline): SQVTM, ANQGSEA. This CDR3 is CSVASPDTRDTQYF. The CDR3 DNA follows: TGCAGCGTTGCCTCGCCAGACACGCGGGATACGCAGTATTTT.

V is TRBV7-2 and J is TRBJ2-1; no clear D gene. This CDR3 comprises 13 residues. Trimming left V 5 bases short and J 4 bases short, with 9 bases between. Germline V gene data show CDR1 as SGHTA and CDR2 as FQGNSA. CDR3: CASSPGPYNEQFF. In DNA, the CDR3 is TGTGCCAGCAGCCCCGGGCCTTACAATGAGCAGTTCTTC.

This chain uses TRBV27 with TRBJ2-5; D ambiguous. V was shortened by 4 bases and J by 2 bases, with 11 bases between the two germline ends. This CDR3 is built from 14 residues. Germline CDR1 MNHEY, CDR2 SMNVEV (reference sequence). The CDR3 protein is CASSYRTAQETQYF. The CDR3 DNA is TGTGCCAGCAGTTACCGGACGGCTCAAGAGACCCAGTACTTC.

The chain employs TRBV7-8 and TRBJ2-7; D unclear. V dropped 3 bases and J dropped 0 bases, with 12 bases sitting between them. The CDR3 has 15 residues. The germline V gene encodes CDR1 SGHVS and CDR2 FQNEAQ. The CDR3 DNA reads TGTGCCAGCAGCTTTCTCAGCGCGTACTCCTACGAGCAGTACTTC. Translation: CASSFLSAYSYEQYF.

The DNA for the CDR3 is TGTGCCACTTCGACTAGCGGGAATGGCTACGAGCAGTACTTC. Encoded protein: CATSTSGNGYEQYF. J is TRBJ2-7 and V is TRBV4-2, with 11 bases identical to TRBD2. CDR1 is LGHNA, CDR2 YNFKEQ, per germline. This CDR3 contains 14 residues. The J segment lost 3 bases and the V segment lost 10 bases, leaving 8 bases of the junction unmatched.